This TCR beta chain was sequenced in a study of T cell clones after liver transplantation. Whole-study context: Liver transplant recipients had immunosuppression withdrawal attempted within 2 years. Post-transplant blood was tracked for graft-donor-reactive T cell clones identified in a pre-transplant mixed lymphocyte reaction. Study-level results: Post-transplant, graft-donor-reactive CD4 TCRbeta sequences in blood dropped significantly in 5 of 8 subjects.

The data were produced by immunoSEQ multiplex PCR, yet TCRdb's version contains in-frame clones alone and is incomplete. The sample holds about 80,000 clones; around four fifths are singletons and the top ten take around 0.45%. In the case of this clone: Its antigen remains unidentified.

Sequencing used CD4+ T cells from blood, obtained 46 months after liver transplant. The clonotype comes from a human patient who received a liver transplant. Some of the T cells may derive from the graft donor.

The CDR3 spells CASSFSGGMNQPQHF. The CDR3 DNA sequence: TGTGCCAGCAGTTTTTCAGGGGGGATGAATCAGCCCCAGCATTTT. The rearrangement joins TRBV28 to TRBJ1-5; 7 nucleotides line up with TRBD1. The germline V gene has CDR1 MDHEN and CDR2 SYDVKM. V was clipped by 3 bases and J by 4 bases; unmatched bases: 6. This CDR3 has 15 amino acids. The full variable domain, its missing parts supplied by reference TRBV28 and TRBJ1-5, is DVKVTQSSRYLVKRTGEKVFLECVQDMDHENMFWYRQDPGLGLRLIYFSYDVKMKEKGDIPEGYSVSREKKERFSLILESASTNQTSMYLCASSFSGGMNQPQHFGDGTRLSIL.